The rows below give T cell receptor beta chains drawn from one sample of a study of cytomegalovirus exposure and HLA in healthy donors. The protocol was immunoSEQ multiplex PCR, while the TCRdb copy is restricted to in-frame clones and leaves out a portion. The sample holds around 220,000 clones, over 70% seen once. Sequencing was performed on PBMCs. The receptor set was obtained from a woman aged 25 to 39 in good health and CMV-seropositive. Both conserved end residues are part of each CDR3. A D gene is named only where the DNA matches it firmly. Expanded clones get a size class; other rows say once, few or many, or leave the size out.

clone size	V gene	J gene	D gene	CDR3 protein	CDR3 DNA
-	TRBV29-1	TRBJ2-1	-	CSGGGNEQFF	TGCAGCGGTGGGGGCAATGAGCAGTTCTTC
-	TRBV7-6	TRBJ1-1	-	CASSSNEPNTEAFF	TGTGCCAGCAGCTCGAACGAACCGAACACTGAAGCTTTCTTT
-	TRBV27	TRBJ2-1	-	CASSFSESSYNEQFF	TGTGCCAGCAGTTTTTCCGAAAGCTCCTACAATGAGCAGTTCTTC
once	TRBV9	TRBJ1-1	-	CASSVEGMNTEAFF	TGTGCCAGCAGCGTGGAAGGGATGAACACTGAAGCTTTCTTT
-	TRBV5-4	TRBJ2-7	TRBD1	CASSLRDRGLDEQYF	TGTGCCAGCAGCCTCCGGGACAGGGGGCTGGACGAGCAGTACTTC
-	TRBV4-1	TRBJ2-1	-	CASSQGTHNNNEQFF	TGCGCCAGCAGCCAAGGCACCCACAACAACAATGAGCAGTTCTTC
-	TRBV9	TRBJ2-4	-	CASSVGSSGISKNIQYF	TGTGCCAGCAGCGTCGGGAGCTCAGGGATTTCCAAAAACATTCAGTACTTC
few	TRBV6-6	TRBJ1-1	-	CASRSVRTEAFF	TGTGCCAGCAGATCAGTCCGCACTGAAGCTTTCTTT
-	TRBV7-9	TRBJ1-5	TRBD1	CASSTANPGDRVGNQPQHF	TGTGCCAGCAGCACGGCGAATCCGGGAGACAGGGTCGGAAATCAGCCCCAGCATTTT
-	TRBV27	TRBJ2-7	TRBD1	CASRPGTGAYEQYF	TGTGCCAGCAGACCCGGGACAGGGGCCTACGAGCAGTACTTC
-	TRBV6-5	TRBJ1-1	-	CASSSETAQPSGEAFF	TGTGCCAGCAGTTCGGAGACAGCTCAGCCTTCCGGTGAAGCTTTCTTT
-	TRBV30	TRBJ2-7	TRBD2	CAWTPGRGGSEQYF	TGTGCCTGGACCCCTGGGCGGGGGGGCTCCGAGCAGTACTTC
-	TRBV5-1	TRBJ2-1	-	CASSLYSGLRNEQFF	TGCGCCAGCAGCTTGTACAGCGGGCTTCGCAATGAGCAGTTCTTC
-	TRBV4-2	TRBJ2-2	TRBD2	CASSQAPAGGNTGELFF	TGTGCCAGCAGCCAAGCGCCAGCGGGAGGGAACACCGGGGAGCTGTTTTTT
few	TRBV30	TRBJ1-5	-	CAWSGQLSNQPQHF	TGTGCCTGGAGTGGACAGCTTAGCAATCAGCCCCAGCATTTT
-	TRBV2	TRBJ1-1	-	CASVESTRVNTEAFF	TGTGCCAGCGTCGAATCGACACGAGTAAACACTGAAGCTTTCTTT
-	TRBV27	TRBJ1-1	-	CASSRGRVNTEAFF	TGTGCCAGCAGTCGCGGCAGGGTGAACACTGAAGCTTTCTTT
-	TRBV5-1	TRBJ2-5	-	CASSLGPGLQETQYF	TGCGCCAGCAGCTTGGGTCCAGGGTTGCAAGAGACCCAGTACTTC
-	TRBV25-1	TRBJ1-1	-	CASIKSGDNTEAFF	TGTGCCAGCATAAAGTCAGGGGATAACACTGAAGCTTTCTTT
-	TRBV4-1	TRBJ1-1	TRBD1	CASSQAGTGTFDTEAFF	TGCGCCAGCAGCCAAGCCGGGACAGGGACTTTTGACACTGAAGCTTTCTTT
-	TRBV27	TRBJ2-7	-	CASSSNYEQYF	TGTGCCAGCAGTTCAAACTACGAGCAGTACTTC
-	TRBV7-2	TRBJ2-7	-	CASSFALDYEQYF	TGTGCCAGCAGCTTCGCTTTAGACTACGAGCAGTACTTC
-	TRBV9	TRBJ2-1	-	CASTRWGASSYNEQFF	TGTGCCAGCACCCGCTGGGGAGCGAGCTCCTACAATGAGCAGTTCTTC
-	TRBV7-2	TRBJ2-1	TRBD2	CASSPGGTSGRNEQFF	TGTGCCAGCAGCCCAGGCGGGACTAGCGGGAGAAATGAGCAGTTCTTC
-	TRBV10-1	TRBJ2-7	-	CASSAIDYEQYF	TGCGCCAGCAGTGCCATAGACTACGAGCAGTACTTC
-	TRBV27	TRBJ2-2	-	CASSLYGVDTGELFF	TGTGCCAGCAGTTTATATGGGGTCGACACCGGGGAGCTGTTTTTT
-	TRBV5-1	TRBJ2-7	-	CASTQGAGDYEQYF	TGCGCCAGCACCCAGGGGGCGGGAGACTACGAGCAGTACTTC
-	TRBV4-2	TRBJ1-1	-	CASSTGARNTEAFF	TGTGCCAGCAGCACCGGGGCCCGGAACACTGAAGCTTTCTTT